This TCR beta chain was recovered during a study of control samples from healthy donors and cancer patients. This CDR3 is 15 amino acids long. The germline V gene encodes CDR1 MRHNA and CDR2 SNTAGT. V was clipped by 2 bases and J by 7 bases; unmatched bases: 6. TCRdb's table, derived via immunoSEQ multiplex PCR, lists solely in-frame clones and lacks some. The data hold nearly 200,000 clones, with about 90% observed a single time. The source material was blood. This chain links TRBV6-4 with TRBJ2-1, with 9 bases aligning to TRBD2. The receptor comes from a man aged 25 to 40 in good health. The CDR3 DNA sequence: TGTGCCAGCAGTGACGGCGGGGGGGCCGGTAATGAGCAGTTCTTC. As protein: CASSDGGGAGNEQFF.